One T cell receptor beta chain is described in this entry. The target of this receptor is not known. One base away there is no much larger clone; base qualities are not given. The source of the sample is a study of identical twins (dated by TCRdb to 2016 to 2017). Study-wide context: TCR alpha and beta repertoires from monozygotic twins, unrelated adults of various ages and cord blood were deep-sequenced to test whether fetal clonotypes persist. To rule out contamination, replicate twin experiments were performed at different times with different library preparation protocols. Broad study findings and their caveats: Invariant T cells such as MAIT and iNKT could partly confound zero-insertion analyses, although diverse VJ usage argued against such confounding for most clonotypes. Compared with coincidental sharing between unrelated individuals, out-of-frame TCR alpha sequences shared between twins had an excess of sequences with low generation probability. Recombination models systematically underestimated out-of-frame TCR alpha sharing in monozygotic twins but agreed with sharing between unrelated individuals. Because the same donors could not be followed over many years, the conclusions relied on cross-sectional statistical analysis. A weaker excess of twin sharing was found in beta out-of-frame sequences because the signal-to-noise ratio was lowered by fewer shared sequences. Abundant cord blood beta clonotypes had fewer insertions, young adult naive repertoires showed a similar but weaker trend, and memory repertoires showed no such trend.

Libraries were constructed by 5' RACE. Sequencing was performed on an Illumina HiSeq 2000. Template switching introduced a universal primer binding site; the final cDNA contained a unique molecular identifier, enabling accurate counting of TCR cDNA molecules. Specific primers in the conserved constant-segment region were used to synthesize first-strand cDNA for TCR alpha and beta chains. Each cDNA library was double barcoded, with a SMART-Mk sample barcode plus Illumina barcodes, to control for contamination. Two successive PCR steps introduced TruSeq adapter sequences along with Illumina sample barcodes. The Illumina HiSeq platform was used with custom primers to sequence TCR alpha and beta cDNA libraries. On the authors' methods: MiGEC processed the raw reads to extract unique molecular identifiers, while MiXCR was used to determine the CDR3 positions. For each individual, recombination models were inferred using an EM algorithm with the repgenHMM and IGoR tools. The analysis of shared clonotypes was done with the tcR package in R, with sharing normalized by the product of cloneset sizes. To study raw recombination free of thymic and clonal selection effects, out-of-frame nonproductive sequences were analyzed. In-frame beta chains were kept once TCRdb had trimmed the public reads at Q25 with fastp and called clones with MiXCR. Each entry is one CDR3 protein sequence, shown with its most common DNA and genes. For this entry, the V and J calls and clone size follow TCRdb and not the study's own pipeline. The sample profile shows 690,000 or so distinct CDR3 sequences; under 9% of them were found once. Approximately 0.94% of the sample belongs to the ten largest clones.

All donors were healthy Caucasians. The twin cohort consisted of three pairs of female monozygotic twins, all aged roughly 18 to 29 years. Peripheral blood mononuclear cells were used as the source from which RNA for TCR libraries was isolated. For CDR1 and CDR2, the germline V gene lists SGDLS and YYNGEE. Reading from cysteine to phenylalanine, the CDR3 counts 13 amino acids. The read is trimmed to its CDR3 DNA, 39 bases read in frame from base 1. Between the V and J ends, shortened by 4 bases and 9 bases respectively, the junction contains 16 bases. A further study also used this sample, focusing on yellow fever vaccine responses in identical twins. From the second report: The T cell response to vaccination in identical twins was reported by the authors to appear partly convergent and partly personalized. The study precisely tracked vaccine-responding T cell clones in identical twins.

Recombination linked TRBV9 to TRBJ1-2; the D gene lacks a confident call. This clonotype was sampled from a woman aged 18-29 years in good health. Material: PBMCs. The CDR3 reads CASSQSIGVRYTF. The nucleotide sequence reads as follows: TGTGCCAGCAGCCAGTCGATTGGGGTACGCTACACCTTC.